The rows below give T cell receptor beta chains drawn from one sample of a study of shared clonotypes between healthy human individuals. TCRdb's copy holds only in-frame clones and misses some; the assay was immunoSEQ multiplex PCR. Among around 2.1 million clones listed, roughly 91% were seen once. The specimen was naive CD8+ T cells from PBMCs. The receptors stem from a young man in good health. Some clones in this sample may be carry-over from other donors' samples. CDR3s include the opening cysteine and the closing phenylalanine or tryptophan. The D gene is left open where the match is weak. Clone size, where shown, is once, few, many, or a class for clones that have expanded.

CDR3aa: CASSLAGTLAKNIQYF
CDR3nt: TGTGCCAGCAGCCTAGCGGGCACGTTAGCCAAAAACATTCAGTACTTC
d_gene: TRBD2
v_gene: TRBV7-9
abundance: few
j_gene: TRBJ2-4

CDR3aa: CASSTRQGAQETQYF
CDR3nt: TGCGCCAGCAGCACAAGACAGGGGGCCCAAGAGACCCAGTACTTC
d_gene: TRBD1
v_gene: TRBV5-1
abundance: -
j_gene: TRBJ2-5

CDR3aa: CASSAPKGQGPLGYTF
CDR3nt: TGTGCCAGCAGTGCGCCTAAGGGACAGGGGCCTCTTGGCTACACCTTC
d_gene: TRBD1
v_gene: TRBV28
abundance: -
j_gene: TRBJ1-2

CDR3aa: CASSLGTSQFF
CDR3nt: TGTGCCAGCAGCTTGGGCACTAGCCAGTTCTTC
d_gene: -
v_gene: TRBV5-6
abundance: -
j_gene: TRBJ2-1

CDR3aa: CAGEGGGSYNEQFF
CDR3nt: TGTGCAGGAGAGGGGGGTGGCTCCTACAATGAGCAGTTCTTC
d_gene: -
v_gene: TRBV30
abundance: -
j_gene: TRBJ2-1

CDR3aa: CASGPGTGTNTGELFF
CDR3nt: TGTGCTAGTGGACCCGGGACCGGCACGAACACCGGGGAGCTGTTTTTT
d_gene: -
v_gene: TRBV12-5
abundance: -
j_gene: TRBJ2-2

CDR3aa: CASSPSGRALSGELFF
CDR3nt: TGTGCCAGCAGCCCGAGCGGGAGGGCCCTCTCCGGGGAGCTGTTTTTT
d_gene: TRBD2
v_gene: TRBV7-6
abundance: -
j_gene: TRBJ2-2

CDR3aa: CASRSLLAGGSGANVLTF
CDR3nt: TGTGCCAGCAGATCCCTACTAGCGGGAGGGAGTGGGGCCAACGTCCTGACTTTC
d_gene: TRBD2
v_gene: TRBV28
abundance: -
j_gene: TRBJ2-6

CDR3aa: CASSLRRRAPYEQYF
CDR3nt: TGTGCCAGCAGTTTAAGGCGGCGGGCACCCTACGAGCAGTACTTC
d_gene: -
v_gene: TRBV27
abundance: -
j_gene: TRBJ2-7

CDR3aa: CASSYPGEHRGYTF
CDR3nt: TGTGCCAGCAGTTACCCCGGGGAGCACCGTGGCTACACCTTC
d_gene: -
v_gene: TRBV6-6
abundance: -
j_gene: TRBJ1-2

CDR3aa: CATTVSGGSYNEQFF
CDR3nt: TGTGCCACCACTGTGTCGGGAGGCTCCTACAATGAGCAGTTCTTC
d_gene: TRBD2
v_gene: TRBV19
abundance: -
j_gene: TRBJ2-1

CDR3aa: CASSLWRDRAYNEQFF
CDR3nt: TGCGCCAGCAGCTTGTGGCGGGACAGGGCCTACAATGAGCAGTTCTTC
d_gene: TRBD1
v_gene: TRBV5-1
abundance: -
j_gene: TRBJ2-1

CDR3aa: CASSPTRRETYEQYF
CDR3nt: TGTGCCAGCAGTCCGACTAGAAGGGAAACCTACGAGCAGTACTTC
d_gene: -
v_gene: TRBV6-4
abundance: once
j_gene: TRBJ2-7

CDR3aa: CASSLRGRGWDTQYF
CDR3nt: TGTGCCAGCAGCTTGCGCGGGAGAGGGTGGGATACGCAGTATTTT
d_gene: TRBD2
v_gene: TRBV5-4
abundance: -
j_gene: TRBJ2-3

CDR3aa: CSANRGRLRQETQYF
CDR3nt: TGCAGCGCTAACCGGGGGAGACTTCGGCAAGAGACCCAGTACTTC
d_gene: -
v_gene: TRBV29-1
abundance: -
j_gene: TRBJ2-5

CDR3aa: CASSSPWGSDPYEQYF
CDR3nt: TGTGCCAGCAGCTCCCCCTGGGGGAGCGACCCCTACGAGCAGTACTTC
d_gene: -
v_gene: TRBV7-2
abundance: -
j_gene: TRBJ2-7

CDR3aa: CASSLTGGLDHNEQFF
CDR3nt: TGCGCCAGCAGCCTGACAGGGGGATTGGACCACAATGAGCAGTTCTTC
d_gene: TRBD1
v_gene: TRBV10-1
abundance: -
j_gene: TRBJ2-1